This section outlines one T cell receptor beta chain sequence together with its context. This clonotype was counted at least ten times. Its antigen target is currently unknown. No qualities accompany the bases; no much larger clone lies one base away. Spanning cysteine to phenylalanine, the CDR3 consists of 15 amino acids. Solely the CDR3 DNA is kept, with 45 bases framed from the first base. V has 6 bases trimmed and J has 3 bases trimmed; junction bases matching no gene number 6. Per the germline V gene (reference sequence), SEHNR is the CDR1 and FQNEAQ is the CDR2. Libraries of naive CD8 T cells were built from anywhere between roughly 17,000 and 1,000,000 sorted cells, with 10%, 30% or 50% of the purified RNA used. On a BD FACSAria II, naive CD8 T cells were FACS-sorted as CD8+CD4-CCR7+CD45RA+ and collected into RLT Plus buffer. Detection sensitivity was tested by spiking Jurkat RNA equal to roughly 9 TCR copies' worth into samples containing roughly 19,000-1,000,000 naive CD8 T cells. Enrichment of CD8 T cells was performed with RosetteSep CD8+ T Cell Enrichment Cocktail and Ficoll-Paque, after which ACK red cell lysis was carried out.

This entry comes from a study of molecular identifiers for immune sequencing clone quantification (dated by TCRdb to 2016 to 2018). For the wider study: For a replicate experiment, RNA from roughly 21,000 or 96,000 naive CD8 T cells was divided into five aliquots, of which four were sequenced. This methods study benchmarked molecular-identifier clustering-based TCR repertoire sequencing (MIDCIRS) and TCR RNA copy counting, using CD8 T cells to do so. Study-wide findings and limitations: Spiked-in Jurkat TCR RNA equivalent to a single cell was reported to be detectable even among approximately 900,000 naive CD8 T cells. When barcode sub-clustering was omitted, TCR diversity was inflated by chimeric consensus sequences, with chimeras reaching as high as 47%. In CMV-specific effector cells, over 98% of molecules were held by clones above 20 RNA copies, whereas under 1% of molecules were held by such clones in naive cells. The sizes of highly expanded clones could end up underestimated when identical TCR molecules share a barcode. Modeling gave approximately 3 recovered TCR RNA copies per cell versus approximately 9 by digital PCR, implying approximately 30% capture efficiency. The naive libraries included spiked-in Jurkat TCR RNA (about ten copies' worth), and this Jurkat TCR RNA is not part of the donor repertoire.

Library prep was done by PCR. TCRdb shows the sequencer as Illumina HiSeq 4000. Bulk TCR libraries were prepared as previously described, using TCR primers listed in Table S5. The Qiagen AllPrep DNA/RNA kit was used to purify total RNA. Before analysis, reads from multiple sequencing runs of the same library were pooled. The authors' analysis ran thus. Reads were retained only if the reads had an exact TCR constant sequence, and the retained reads were trimmed to 150 nt and grouped according to their 12-nt molecular barcodes. Reads inside each barcode group were sub-clustered using a 15% Levenshtein threshold, and a quality-weighted consensus sequence was constructed for each RNA molecule. Non-functional sequences were excluded, and lower-count sequences lying one edit away from another sequence were also excluded. On the basis of fitting two negative binomial distributions, barcode sub-clusters with fewer than 20% of the maximum read count were discarded. The public reads were quality trimmed at Q25 with fastp and then assembled into clones with MiXCR by TCRdb, keeping productive beta chains. Each record represents a unique CDR3 protein, reported with the most common genes and DNA among its rows. Here the V and J calls rest on TCRdb's processing, not on the authors' analysis. This sample lists some 66,000 distinct CDR3 sequences; about a fifth were detected once. In total, the top ten clones hold more than 1.4% of the sample.

Sequenced sample: naive CD8+ T cells from blood, with Jurkat cell RNA spiked in. The cell subset or site label, read with the paper, signifies: FACS-sorted CD8+CD4-CCR7+CD45RA+ naive T cells. The chain couples TRBV7-9 to TRBJ2-3, with 10 bases matching TRBD2. The origin of this receptor is a human donor in good health. Some libraries in this study had Jurkat cell RNA spiked in. The CDR3 has the sequence CASRAGGLSTDTQYF. The nucleotide sequence is given as TGTGCCAGCAGAGCGGGAGGGCTAAGTACAGATACGCAGTATTTT.